Presented here are 3 T cell receptor beta chains from one specimen sequenced in a study of cytomegalovirus exposure and HLA in healthy donors. PCR used 60 Vbeta primers and 13 Jbeta primers. Data came from immunoSEQ multiplex PCR; TCRdb stores just in-frame clones and leaves some out. Of more than 50,000 clones listed, around 67% were seen once; the top ten hold 22%. Material: PBMCs. These receptors all stem from a woman between 45 and 60 years old in good health and CMV-seropositive.

This clone was counted only a few times. The chain couples TRBV27 to TRBJ2-3, with unresolved D. V was pared by 3 bases and J by 2 bases, with 6 bases between. The CDR3 runs to 13 residues. Germline values: CDR1 MNHEY, CDR2 SMNVEV (reference sequence). The CDR3 coding sequence is TGTGCCAGCAGTTTGTCCGTCACAGATACGCAGTATTTT. It is translated as CASSLSVTDTQYF.

The chain employs TRBV9 and TRBJ1-1; 7 bases agree with TRBD1. V was pared by 4 bases and J by 1 base, with 7 bases of the junction left unmatched. This CDR3 has 15 amino acids. In germline, CDR1 is SGDLS, CDR2 YYNGEE. In nucleotides, the CDR3 is TGTGCCAGCAGCTACACCGGGACAGAGAACACTGAAGCTTTCTTT. This sequence encodes CASSYTGTENTEAFF.

The gene calls are TRBV6-6 and TRBJ2-7, with D perhaps TRBD1 (6 bases). Trimming pared 6 bases from V and 6 bases from J, leaving 12 bases between. Germline assignment: CDR1 MNHNY and CDR2 SVGAGI (reference sequence). This CDR3 is 12 amino acids long. CDR3 sequence reads: CASSPTGIEQYF. Here the CDR3 DNA reads TGTGCCAGCAGCCCTACAGGGATCGAGCAGTACTTC.